One and the same sample provided the 5 T cell receptor beta chains below, sequenced in a study of post-analysis software for immune sequencing data (dated by TCRdb to about 2015). The research as a whole found: Patients showed significantly higher frequencies than controls for about five TRBV segments, among them TRBV5-6, TRBV5-1 and TRBV20-1.

Libraries were prepared through PCR. The sample was run on an Illumina HiSeq 2500. To reduce PCR and sequencing biases, unique molecular identifiers were built into the TCR beta cDNA libraries. TCRdb's own reprocessing of the public reads used fastp at Q25 and MiXCR and kept productive beta chains. Rows are combined by CDR3 protein, so each entry shows the most common genes and DNA. This sample is represented by about 460,000 distinct CDR3 sequences; around 40% of them were singletons. The leading ten clones occupy about an eighth of the sample. These TCRs' antigens remain unknown. Sequencing was carried out using blood. These receptors originate from a girl aged 10-17 years with multiple sclerosis.

This clonotype was detected only a few times. V usage is TRBV5-1 and J usage is TRBJ2-3, with D tentatively TRBD1 (6 bases). The CDR3 runs 14 residues. Trimming pared 2 bases from V and 2 bases from J, leaving 9 bases between. Per the germline V gene, CDR1 is SGHRS and CDR2 is YFSETQ. The chain's CDR3 is CASSLQGFTDTQYF. CDR3 DNA sequence: TGCGCCAGCAGCTTACAGGGTTTCACAGATACGCAGTATTTT. The variable domain in full, with the rest retrieved from reference TRBV5-1 and TRBJ2-3, is KAGVTQTPRYLIKTRGQQVTLSCSPISGHRSVSWYQQTPGQGLQFLFEYFSETQRNKGNFPGRFSGRQFSNSRSEMNVSTLELGDSALYLCASSLQGFTDTQYFGPGTRLTVL.

This clonotype was detected only a few times. The rearrangement links TRBV6-6 to TRBJ2-7; D may be TRBD1 (5 bases). The germline V gene encodes CDR1 MNHNY and CDR2 SVGAGI (reference sequence). This CDR3 spans 12 amino acids. Trimming left V 6 bases short and J 6 bases short, with 12 bases between. Here the CDR3 reads CASSPAGFEQYF. The CDR3, as DNA: TGTGCCAGCAGCCCAGCAGGGTTCGAGCAGTACTTC.

The chain has TRBV14 and TRBJ2-3, with 9 bases aligning to TRBD2. The CDR3 loop spans 16 amino acids. Losses at the gene ends were 4 bases for V and 6 bases for J; bases not matched to a gene: 11. The germline gives CDR1 SGHDN, CDR2 FVKESK. The CDR3 reads CASSLLSGREGDTQYF. The CDR3 DNA reads TGTGCCAGCAGCCTCCTTAGCGGGAGAGAGGGTGATACGCAGTATTTT.

The V call is TRBV20-1, the J call TRBJ2-4; D unclear. The closer fit of TRBJ2-7 to the DNA end suggests the J call may be wrong. Germline CDR1 is DFQATT and CDR2 is SNEGSKA (reference sequence). The CDR3 consists of 13 residues. The CDR3 nucleotides are TGCAGTGCAAGTCAGACCGATACCTACGAGCAGTACTTC. It translates to CSASQTDTYEQYF.

This clonotype was seen only a few times. This sequence joins TRBV7-8 and TRBJ2-7; 9 nucleotides line up with TRBD1. With 4 bases clipped from V and 5 bases from J, the junction kept 6 bases outside the gene matches. The CDR3 is 14 residues long. Germline lookup yields CDR1 SGHVS and CDR2 FQNEAQ. The CDR3 bases are TGTGCCAGCAGCTCTGCCGGGACAGGGCACGAGCAGTACTTC. Translating gives CASSSAGTGHEQYF.